This T cell receptor beta chain emerged from a study of cytotoxic CD8 clonotypes in ibrutinib-treated CLL. About the study: Response material was collected after a median around 12 months of treatment, range 6 to 36. The average sample held approximately 260,000 productive templates and 96,000 or so productive rearrangements. Findings and limits, study-wide: Sustained-remission patients were sampled at one set of times and progressing patients at different ones. Clonality at baseline surpassed age-matched healthy donors and tracked circulating CD8+ T-cell counts.

Clones were sequenced by immunoSEQ multiplex PCR, and TCRdb holds only the in-frame ones, with some missing. The sample yields fewer than 35,000 clones, approximately 85% seen once. Germline lookup yields CDR1 SQVTM and CDR2 ANQGSEA. The ends lost 3 bases at V and 8 bases at J; junction bases unmatched: 6. CDR3 size: 15 residues. About this clone itself: Antigen unknown.

The source material was PBMCs, sampled after 24 months of ibrutinib treatment. The rearrangement joins TRBV29-1 to TRBJ2-1; 14 bases are shared with TRBD2. The sequence was collected from a human donor with chronic lymphocytic leukemia. The CDR3, as DNA: TGCAGCGTTGAGAGGACTAGCGGGGGGCCCGATGAGCAGTTCTTC. It specifies CSVERTSGGPDEQFF.